This entry describes one T cell receptor (beta chain). The antigen remains unidentified. Germline trimming cut 0 bases from V and 6 bases from J; bases unmatched to any gene: 4. From germline, CDR1 is KGHSH and CDR2 LQKENI. This CDR3 region has 14 residues. The entry originates in a study of cytomegalovirus exposure and HLA in healthy donors. The study ran its PCR with 60 Vbeta and 13 Jbeta primers. Measured with immunoSEQ multiplex PCR; TCRdb has only the in-frame clones, and not every one. The data contain some 140,000 clones, approximately 80% of them singletons. Study-level findings and limits: Across donors, most TCRs were seen rarely, yet some public ones were widespread. Earlier analysis yielded a pattern in which most TCR beta V segments were productive about 90% or about 30% of the time.

Material: PBMCs. V usage is TRBV18 and J usage is TRBJ2-7, with 8 bases fitting TRBD1. This clonotype was sampled from a man younger than 40 in good health and CMV-seropositive. CDR3 sequence: CASSPPTGGREQYF. The CDR3 DNA follows: TGTGCCAGCTCACCACCTACAGGGGGACGCGAGCAGTACTTC.